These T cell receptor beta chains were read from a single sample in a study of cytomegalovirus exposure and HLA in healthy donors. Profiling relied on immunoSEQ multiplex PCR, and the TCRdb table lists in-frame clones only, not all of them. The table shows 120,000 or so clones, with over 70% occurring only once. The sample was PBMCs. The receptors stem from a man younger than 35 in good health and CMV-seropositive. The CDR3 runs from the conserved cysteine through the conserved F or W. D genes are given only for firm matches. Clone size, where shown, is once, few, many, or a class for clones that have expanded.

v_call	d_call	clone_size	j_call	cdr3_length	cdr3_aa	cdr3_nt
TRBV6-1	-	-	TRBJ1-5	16	CASSETPGSKVQPQHF	TGTGCCAGCAGTGAAACGCCCGGGTCTAAGGTTCAGCCCCAGCATTTT
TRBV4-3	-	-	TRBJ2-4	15	CASSHRVGTKNIQYF	TGCGCCAGCAGCCACAGGGTTGGGACCAAAAACATTCAGTACTTC
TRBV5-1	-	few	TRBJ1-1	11	CASSLGREAFF	TGCGCCAGCAGCTTGGGCCGGGAAGCTTTCTTT
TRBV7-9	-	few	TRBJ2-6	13	CASRGAGANVLTF	TGTGCCAGCAGGGGAGCTGGGGCCAACGTCCTGACTTTC
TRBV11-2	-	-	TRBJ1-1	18	CASSLAVIFGQLNTEAFF	TGTGCCAGCAGCTTAGCTGTTATCTTCGGACAGCTCAACACTGAAGCTTTCTTT
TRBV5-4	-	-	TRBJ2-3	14	CASSQEVGTDTQYF	TGTGCCAGCAGTCAGGAAGTGGGCACAGATACGCAGTATTTT
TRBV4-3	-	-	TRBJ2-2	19	CASSHSGLPSLGSTGELFF	TGCGCCAGCAGCCACTCAGGCCTACCATCGTTGGGGAGCACCGGGGAGCTGTTTTTT
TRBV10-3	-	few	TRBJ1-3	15	CAISEARDSGNTIYF	TGTGCCATCAGTGAAGCCAGGGACTCTGGAAACACCATATATTTT
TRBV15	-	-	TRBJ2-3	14	CATSRARQDDTQYF	TGTGCCACCAGCAGAGCCCGACAGGACGATACGCAGTATTTT
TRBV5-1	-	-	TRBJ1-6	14	CASSLGQINSPLHF	TGCGCCAGCAGCTTGGGACAGATTAATTCACCCCTCCACTTT
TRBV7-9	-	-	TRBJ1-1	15	CASSLDVGYNTEAFF	TGTGCCAGCAGCTTAGATGTGGGCTATAACACTGAAGCTTTCTTT
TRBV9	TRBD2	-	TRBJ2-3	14	CASGSGVSTDTQYF	TGTGCCAGCGGCAGCGGGGTGAGCACAGATACGCAGTATTTT
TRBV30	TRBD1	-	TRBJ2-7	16	CAWSRDRGYAVYEQYF	TGTGCCTGGTCAAGGGACAGGGGGTATGCGGTCTACGAGCAGTACTTC
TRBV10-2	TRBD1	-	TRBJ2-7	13	CASQGTGGYEQYF	TGCGCCAGCCAAGGGACAGGGGGATACGAGCAGTACTTC
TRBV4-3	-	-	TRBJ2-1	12	CASSQGGMEQFF	TGCGCCAGCAGCCAAGGCGGGATGGAGCAGTTCTTC
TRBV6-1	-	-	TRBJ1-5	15	CASTLATTIYQPQHF	TGTGCCAGCACGCTCGCGACAACGATTTATCAGCCCCAGCATTTT
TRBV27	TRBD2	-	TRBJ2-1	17	CASSNSPGLAGYNEQFF	TGTGCCAGCAGTAACTCCCCGGGACTAGCGGGATACAATGAGCAGTTCTTC
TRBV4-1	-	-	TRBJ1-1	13	CASSLVGLPEAFF	TGCGCCAGCAGCCTGGTTGGGCTACCTGAAGCTTTCTTT
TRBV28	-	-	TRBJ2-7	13	CASSSESTYEQYF	TGTGCCAGCAGTTCGGAGTCGACCTACGAGCAGTACTTC
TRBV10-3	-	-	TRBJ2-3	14	CAISAGGPEDTQYF	TGTGCCATCAGTGCCGGGGGGCCTGAAGATACGCAGTATTTT
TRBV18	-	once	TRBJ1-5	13	CASSSLINQPQHF	TGTGCCAGCTCATCACTTATCAATCAGCCCCAGCATTTT
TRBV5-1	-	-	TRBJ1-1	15	CASRLTPTANTEAFF	TGCGCCAGCAGATTAACCCCCACAGCGAACACTGAAGCTTTCTTT
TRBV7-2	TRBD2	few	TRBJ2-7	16	CASSLYDLAGGYEQYF	TGTGCCAGCAGCTTATATGATCTCGCGGGAGGATACGAGCAGTACTTC
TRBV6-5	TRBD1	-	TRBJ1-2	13	CASSLGGFYGYTF	TGTGCCAGCAGTCTAGGGGGCTTCTATGGCTACACCTTC
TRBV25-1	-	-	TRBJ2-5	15	CASSESQGSQETQYF	TGTGCCAGCAGTGAATCGCAGGGGTCCCAAGAGACCCAGTACTTC
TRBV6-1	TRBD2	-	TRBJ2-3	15	CASQITGLGTDTQYF	TGTGCCAGCCAGATAACAGGACTAGGCACAGATACGCAGTATTTT